Listed below are T cell receptor beta chains from one sample, sequenced in a study of beta chain features in type 1 diabetes. Here immunoSEQ multiplex PCR was the method, and the copy in TCRdb shows in-frame clones only, minus some. Here the sample spans hundreds of thousands of clones, approximately 16% being singletons. The sequenced material came from naive CD4+ T cells from blood. These receptors originate from a man between 18 and 29 years old with type 1 diabetes. The CDR3 runs from the conserved cysteine through the conserved F or W. A D gene is named only where the DNA matches it firmly. Only part of the rows carry a size: once, few, many, or a class if the clone is expanded.

len: 14; j_gene: TRBJ1-5; abundance: .; v_gene: TRBV2; d_gene: .; CDR3aa: CASSVGGLNQPQHF; CDR3nt: TGTGCCAGCAGTGTAGGTGGGCTCAATCAGCCCCAGCATTTT
len: 14; j_gene: TRBJ2-3; abundance: .; v_gene: TRBV6-4; d_gene: TRBD1; CDR3aa: CASSETTGIHTQYF; CDR3nt: TGTGCCAGCAGTGAGACGACAGGGATACATACGCAGTATTTT
len: 13; j_gene: TRBJ2-3; abundance: .; v_gene: TRBV29-1; d_gene: TRBD2; CDR3aa: CSVGGPSTDTQYF; CDR3nt: TGCAGCGTGGGAGGGCCTAGCACAGATACGCAGTATTTT
len: 13; j_gene: TRBJ1-5; abundance: few; v_gene: TRBV2; d_gene: .; CDR3aa: CASSPRVNQPQHF; CDR3nt: TGTGCCAGCAGTCCCAGGGTCAATCAGCCCCAGCATTTT
len: 12; j_gene: TRBJ2-7; abundance: few; v_gene: TRBV14; d_gene: .; CDR3aa: CASSQAGTKQYF; CDR3nt: TGTGCCAGCAGCCAAGCTGGGACAAAACAGTACTTC
len: 15; j_gene: TRBJ2-1; abundance: .; v_gene: TRBV4-1; d_gene: .; CDR3aa: CASSQMGGNGNEQFF; CDR3nt: TGCGCCAGCAGCCAAATGGGCGGGAACGGGAATGAGCAGTTCTTC
len: 12; j_gene: TRBJ2-7; abundance: .; v_gene: TRBV28; d_gene: .; CDR3aa: CASRGYRDEQYF; CDR3nt: TGTGCCAGCAGGGGATACAGGGACGAGCAGTACTTC
len: 14; j_gene: TRBJ1-5; abundance: few; v_gene: TRBV29-1; d_gene: .; CDR3aa: CSVVLGGGNQPQHF; CDR3nt: TGCAGCGTTGTTCTAGGAGGGGGCAATCAGCCCCAGCATTTT
len: 15; j_gene: TRBJ1-1; abundance: few; v_gene: TRBV27; d_gene: TRBD1; CDR3aa: CASSLLGTVNTEAFF; CDR3nt: TGTGCCAGCAGTTTATTAGGGACAGTGAACACTGAAGCTTTCTTT
len: 14; j_gene: TRBJ2-2; abundance: few; v_gene: TRBV4-3; d_gene: .; CDR3aa: CASSQDFGRGELFF; CDR3nt: TGCGCCAGCAGCCAAGATTTTGGGCGTGGGGAGCTGTTTTTT
len: 14; j_gene: TRBJ2-1; abundance: few; v_gene: TRBV18; d_gene: TRBD1; CDR3aa: CASSPGDRDNEQFF; CDR3nt: TGTGCCAGCTCACCGGGGGACAGAGACAATGAGCAGTTCTTC
len: 16; j_gene: TRBJ2-5; abundance: few; v_gene: TRBV19; d_gene: TRBD1; CDR3aa: CASSMTGTGGVETQYF; CDR3nt: TGTGCCAGTAGTATGACAGGGACAGGGGGCGTAGAGACCCAGTACTTC